This section outlines one T cell receptor beta chain sequence together with its context. The CDR3 runs to 16 residues. Germline values: CDR1 GTSNPN, CDR2 SVGIG (reference sequence). After removal of 4 bases from V and 3 bases from J, the junction contained 11 bases not matched to a gene. These data belong to a study of blood T cell repertoires in COVID-19. For the study at large: Samples of COVID-19 (acute and convalescent) were obtained from the United States, Italy and Spain.

Original handling: It was from reference gene primer amplification that nucleated cell counts were estimated. Libraries were prepared by immunoSEQ multiplex PCR; TCRdb keeps only in-frame clonotypes and omits some of them. V and J calls and clone size are given by that table; D and trimming were obtained from the DNA. The top ten hold about 1.5% of the sample, which has around 250,000 clones, 80% to 85% seen once. What was sequenced was peripheral blood. V usage is TRBV30 and J usage is TRBJ2-4, with 8 positions matching TRBD1. The clonotype originates from a woman between 40 and 50 years old who had recovered from COVID-19. The DNA of the CDR3 is TGTGCCTGGAACCGGGACAGGCGATGGGGCAAAAACATTCAGTACTTC. Protein sequence: CAWNRDRRWGKNIQYF.